This TCR beta chain was sequenced in a study of CD8+CD57+ T cells in acquired aplastic anemia. Genomic DNA served as template for TCR beta VDJ and CDR3 profiling. TCRdb fed the reads into MiXCR, producing one record per CDR3 protein. The table lists 260,000 or so distinct CDR3 sequences, roughly 82% of them singletons, with approximately 42% in the top ten. The CDR3 is 13 residues long. The V gene's germline CDR1 is MGHRA and CDR2 YSYEKL. Patients selected for sequencing had displayed CD8+CD57+ cell expansion by flow cytometry. V is TRBV4-1 and J is TRBJ1-2; 10 nucleotides agree with TRBD1. The sequenced material came from sorted CD4+, CD8+, or CD8+CD57+ T cells (not recorded which) from PBMCs. The clonotype comes from a human donor with aplastic anemia. The CDR3 sequence: CTTRQGANYGYTF. The CDR3 DNA sequence: TGCACCACCAGACAGGGGGCGAACTATGGCTACACCTTC.